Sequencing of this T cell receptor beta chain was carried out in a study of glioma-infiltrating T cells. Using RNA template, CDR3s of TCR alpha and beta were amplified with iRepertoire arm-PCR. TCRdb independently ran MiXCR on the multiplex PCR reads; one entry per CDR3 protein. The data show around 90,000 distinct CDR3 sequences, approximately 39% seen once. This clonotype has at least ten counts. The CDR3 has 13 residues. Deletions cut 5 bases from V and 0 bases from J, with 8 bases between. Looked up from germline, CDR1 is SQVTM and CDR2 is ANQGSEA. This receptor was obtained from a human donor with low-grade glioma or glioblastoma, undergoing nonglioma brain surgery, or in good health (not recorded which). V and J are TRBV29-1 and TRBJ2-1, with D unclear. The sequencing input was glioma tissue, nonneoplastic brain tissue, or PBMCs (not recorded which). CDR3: CSVRISSYNEQFF. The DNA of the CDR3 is TGCAGCGTTCGCATCAGCTCCTACAATGAGCAGTTCTTC.